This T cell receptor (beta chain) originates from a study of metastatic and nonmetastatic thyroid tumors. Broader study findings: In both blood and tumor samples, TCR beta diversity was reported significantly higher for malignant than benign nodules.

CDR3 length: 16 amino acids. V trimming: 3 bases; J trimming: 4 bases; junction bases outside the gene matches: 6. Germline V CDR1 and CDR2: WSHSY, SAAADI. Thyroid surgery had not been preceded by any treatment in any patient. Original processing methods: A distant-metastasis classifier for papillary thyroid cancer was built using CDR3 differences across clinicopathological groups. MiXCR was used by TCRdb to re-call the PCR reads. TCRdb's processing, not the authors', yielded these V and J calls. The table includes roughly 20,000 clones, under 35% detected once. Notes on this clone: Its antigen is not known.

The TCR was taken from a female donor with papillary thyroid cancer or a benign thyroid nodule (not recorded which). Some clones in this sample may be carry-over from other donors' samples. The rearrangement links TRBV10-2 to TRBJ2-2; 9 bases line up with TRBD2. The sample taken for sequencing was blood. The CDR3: CASSDWNSGGTGELFF. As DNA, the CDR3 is TGCGCCAGCAGTGACTGGAATAGCGGGGGCACCGGGGAGCTGTTTTTT.